The 21 T cell receptor beta chains in this list originate from one sample, sequenced in a study of CD8+CD57+ T cells in acquired aplastic anemia. Genomic DNA acted as the template from which TCR beta VDJ combination and CDR3 sequence profiling were carried out. MiXCR was run by TCRdb on the reads, yielding one entry per CDR3 protein. The repertoire holds approximately 170,000 distinct CDR3 sequences, approximately 50% seen once, with more than 15% in the top ten. The sequencing input was sorted CD4+, CD8+, or CD8+CD57+ T cells (not recorded which) from PBMCs. The receptors shown here come from a human donor in good health, serving as a control.

Ten or more counts support this clonotype. The rearrangement joins TRBV2 to TRBJ1-1; TRBD1 aligns across 7 bases. This CDR3 comprises 13 residues. J gave up 10 bases and V 1 base, and 6 bases lay outside the gene matches. Germline loops: CDR1 SNHLY, CDR2 FYNNEI. CDR3 in DNA: TGTGCCAGCAGTGAAGGTCAGGGGGATGGAGCTTTCTTT. Its protein product is CASSEGQGDGAFF.

The V and J genes are TRBV19 and TRBJ2-7, with TRBD1 as a possible D gene (6 bases). The CDR3 runs 16 residues. V lost 0 bases, J lost 5 bases, and 17 bases lay in between. In germline, CDR1 is LNHDA, CDR2 SQIVND (reference sequence). CDR3 DNA sequence: TGTGCCAGTAGTATAGACTTCACGGGACAATGGGACGAGCAGTACTTC. As protein: CASSIDFTGQWDEQYF.

This clonotype was picked up many times. This sequence joins TRBV19 and TRBJ1-5, with D uncertain. The V gene lost 6 bases and the J gene lost 2 bases, with 8 bases spanning the gap. This CDR3 contains 13 residues. Germline CDR1 reads LNHDA; CDR2 reads SQIVND (reference sequence). The CDR3 here is CASRTVGNQPQHF. The CDR3 nucleotides are TGTGCCAGTAGGACGGTCGGCAATCAGCCCCAGCATTTT.

DNA of the CDR3: TGTGCCAGCAGTGAACGAGACAGTCGAGAGACCCAGTACTTC. It yields the protein CASSERDSRETQYF. V usage is TRBV25-1 and J usage is TRBJ2-5; D might be TRBD1 (5 bases). CDR1 and CDR2 from the germline V gene are MGHDK and SYGVNS. The CDR3 has 14 residues. With 2 bases removed from V and 4 bases from J, the gap between germline ends came to 11 bases.

The sample holds one count of this clonotype. The chain is built from TRBV19 and TRBJ1-2, with 11 bases matching TRBD1. The length of the CDR3 is 14 residues. The germline V gene encodes CDR1 LNHDA and CDR2 SQIVND (reference sequence). V lost 4 bases, J lost 4 bases, and 2 bases stayed unmatched. The CDR3 nucleotides are TGTGCCAGTAGTAGCGGGACAGGGGGCTATGGCTACACCTTC. Translating gives CASSSGTGGYGYTF.

About this clonotype: A much larger clonotype is one base distant, so this may be a read error. V and J are TRBV7-3 and TRBJ1-4; 9 bases agree with TRBD1. Germline-derived CDR1 and CDR2 are SGHTA and FQGTGA. This CDR3 has 16 residues. This CDR3 is CASSQTRDRVIEKLLF. The CDR3 coding sequence is TGCGCCAGCAGCCAAACCCGGGACAGGGTAATCGAAAAACTGCTTTTT. Using reference TRBV7-3 and TRBJ1-4 for the parts outside the CDR3, the full variable domain is GAGVSQTPSNKVTEKGKYVELRCDPISGHTALYWYRQSLGQGPEFLIYFQGTGAADDSGLPNDRFFAVRPEGSVSTLKIQRTERGDSAVYLCASSQTRDRVIEKLLFGSGTQLSVL.

The chain carries TRBV5-4 and TRBJ2-7; tentatively, D is TRBD2 (6 bases). CDR3 length equals 16 residues. V lost 4 bases to trimming and J lost 0 bases, with 17 bases between them. In germline, CDR1 is SGHNT, CDR2 YYREEE (reference sequence). The chain's CDR3 is CASSPGGGIRSYEQYF. DNA for the CDR3: TGTGCCAGCAGCCCAGGTGGGGGGATACGCTCCTACGAGCAGTACTTC.

This chain joins TRBV10-3 and TRBJ1-5, with a possible D match to TRBD1 (5 bases). The V end was cut by 6 bases, the J end by 1 base, with 10 bases between. This CDR3 comprises 14 residues. The germline V gene has CDR1 ENHRY and CDR2 SYGVKD. CDR3 nucleotides: TGTGCCATCAGAGACGGACAAAGCAATCAGCCCCAGCATTTT. Amino acid sequence: CAIRDGQSNQPQHF.

This clonotype was counted ten times or more. This sequence joins TRBV11-3 and TRBJ2-7; 7 nucleotides match TRBD1. J lost 1 base, V lost 1 base, and 1 base had no gene match. CDR1 SGHNT and CDR2 YENEEA come from the germline V gene. This CDR3 is 14 amino acids long. CDR3 in amino acids: CASSLGDSSYEQYF. In DNA, the CDR3 is TGTGCCAGCAGCTTAGGGGACAGTTCCTACGAGCAGTACTTC. The full variable domain, its missing parts supplied by reference TRBV11-3 and TRBJ2-7, is EAGVVQSPRYKIIEKKQPVAFWCNPISGHNTLYWYLQNLGQGPELLIRYENEEAVDDSQLPKDRFSAERLKGVDSTLKIQPAELGDSAVYLCASSLGDSSYEQYFGPGTRLTVT.

The V gene is TRBV7-6, the J gene TRBJ2-3; no clear D. Trimming left V 1 base short and J 5 bases short, with 10 bases between. CDR3 length: 14 residues. CDR1 SGHVS and CDR2 FNYEAQ come from the germline V gene. Here the CDR3 reads CASSLGAVLDTQYF. The CDR3 DNA is TGTGCCAGCAGCTTAGGGGCGGTACTAGATACGCAGTATTTT.

The sample holds a few counts of this clonotype. The chain's CDR3 is CASKGAGNTIYF. CDR3 DNA sequence: TGTGCCAGCAAAGGGGCTGGAAACACCATATATTTT. The chain is built from TRBV6-6 and TRBJ1-3; TRBD1 might be the D (5 bases). V gave up 7 bases and J gave up 2 bases, with 6 bases separating them. Germline lookup yields CDR1 MNHNY and CDR2 SVGAGI (reference sequence). The CDR3 contains 12 residues.

This sequence joins TRBV19 and TRBJ1-1; 9 nucleotides agree with TRBD1. V was clipped by 6 bases and J by 5 bases; unmatched bases: 13. Germline values: CDR1 LNHDA, CDR2 SQIVND (reference sequence). The CDR3 totals 16 residues. This CDR3 reads CASSSKGQGESTEAFF. The CDR3 DNA is TGTGCCAGTAGCAGCAAGGGACAGGGTGAGTCAACTGAAGCTTTCTTT.

The chain recombines TRBV10-3 with TRBJ2-1, with 10 bases aligning to TRBD1. J lost 4 bases, V lost 6 bases, and 3 bases had no gene match. The germline V gene has CDR1 ENHRY and CDR2 SYGVKD. The CDR3 covers 14 residues. In DNA form, the CDR3 reads TGTGCCATCAGCGCGGACAGGGGGTACAATGAGCAGTTCTTC. Its protein product is CAISADRGYNEQFF.

This clonotype has only a few counts. The chain carries TRBV28 and TRBJ1-1; D is perhaps TRBD1 (5 bases). CDR1 MDHEN and CDR2 SYDVKM come from the germline V gene. Deletions cut 7 bases from V and 1 base from J, with 16 bases between. This CDR3 spans 15 amino acids. Here the CDR3 reads CASTVSGGTNTEAFF. CDR3 bases: TGTGCCAGCACCGTATCCGGGGGGACGAACACTGAAGCTTTCTTT.

The rearrangement uses TRBV7-2 and TRBJ1-6, with no clear D. This CDR3 region has 15 residues. Trimming left V 2 bases short and J 10 bases short, with 15 bases between. In germline, CDR1 is SGHTA, CDR2 FQGNSA. This CDR3 is CASSLMSRGESPLHF. The CDR3 nucleotides read TGTGCCAGCAGCTTAATGAGCAGAGGAGAATCACCCCTCCACTTT.

The V gene is TRBV15, the J gene TRBJ1-2, with 7 bases identical to TRBD1. CDR1 and CDR2 from the germline V gene are LNHNV and YYDKDF (reference sequence). The CDR3 covers 13 residues. V lost 6 bases, J lost 4 bases, and 5 bases stayed unmatched. For the CDR3, the DNA is TGTGCCACCAGACGGGACAGTACCTATGGCTACACCTTC. Its protein product is CATRRDSTYGYTF.

The gene calls are TRBV20-1 and TRBJ1-4; no reliable D call. This CDR3 region has 13 residues. The germline V and J ends were trimmed by 4 bases and 0 bases, with 6 bases remaining between them. Germline lookup yields CDR1 DFQATT and CDR2 SNEGSKA (reference sequence). The CDR3 region has the DNA TGCAGTGCTAAAGGAGCAACTAATGAAAAACTGTTTTTT. Translation gives CSAKGATNEKLFF.

The J gene is TRBJ1-1, the V gene TRBV5-1; possible D gene TRBD1, 6 bases. The CDR3 has 14 residues. The germline V gene has CDR1 SGHRS and CDR2 YFSETQ. The V end was cut by 3 bases, the J end by 0 bases, with 9 bases between. CDR3 in amino acids: CASSSRGLNTEAFF. CDR3 coding DNA: TGCGCCAGCAGCTCGAGGGGGTTGAACACTGAAGCTTTCTTT.

This clonotype was counted at least ten times. J is TRBJ1-5 and V is TRBV19, with D possibly matching TRBD1 (6 bases). This CDR3 has 16 residues. The ends were cut back, 3 bases at V and 6 bases at J, with 18 bases in the middle. Germline V gives CDR1 LNHDA, CDR2 SQIVND (reference sequence). The CDR3 loop is CASSILTGIGVQPQHF. DNA of the CDR3: TGTGCCAGTAGTATCCTAACAGGGATTGGGGTTCAGCCCCAGCATTTT.

This clonotype occurred many times. The gene calls are TRBV20-1 and TRBJ2-3; 10 bases line up with TRBD2. J gave up 5 bases and V 6 bases, and 11 bases lay outside the gene matches. This CDR3 is 15 amino acids long. Germline values: CDR1 DFQATT, CDR2 SNEGSKA (reference sequence). The CDR3 spells CSANTAGGQVDTQYF. Here the CDR3 DNA reads TGCAGTGCCAATACAGCGGGGGGGCAGGTAGATACGCAGTATTTT.

This clonotype was recorded many times. The chain joins TRBV19 to TRBJ1-1, with D tentatively TRBD1 (6 bases). The V gene lost 4 bases and the J gene lost 0 bases, with 15 bases spanning the gap. The CDR3 is 16 amino acids. Germline V gene sequence: CDR1 LNHDA, CDR2 SQIVND (reference sequence). CDR3 region: CASSRSKTGLNTEAFF. For the CDR3, the DNA is TGTGCCAGTAGTAGGTCCAAGACAGGATTGAACACTGAAGCTTTCTTT.